A selection of T cell receptor beta chains follows, all from one sample in a study of blood T cell repertoires in COVID-19. The assay was immunoSEQ multiplex PCR, and TCRdb's table has in-frame clones only and misses some. The repertoire holds some 100,000 clones, with about nine tenths as singletons. Sequenced input: peripheral blood. These TCRs come from a human donor in a cohort sampled during active COVID-19. Each CDR3 is given with its conserved first and last residue.

j_gene: TRBJ2-3; v_gene: TRBV3-1/TRBV3-2; CDR3aa: CASSLAGTSDTQYF
j_gene: TRBJ2-7; v_gene: TRBV19; CDR3aa: CASSTPQGASSYEQYF
j_gene: TRBJ1-2; v_gene: TRBV5-6; CDR3aa: CASSLAGSNYGYTF
j_gene: TRBJ1-3; v_gene: TRBV3-1/TRBV3-2; CDR3aa: CASSQTGTAGNTIYF
j_gene: TRBJ1-2; v_gene: TRBV30; CDR3aa: CAWTTLAGTIYGYTF
j_gene: TRBJ2-7; v_gene: TRBV19; CDR3aa: CASSIRAGGLDYEQYF
j_gene: TRBJ1-5; v_gene: TRBV5-1; CDR3aa: CASSSTPGQGYQPQHF
j_gene: TRBJ1-5; v_gene: TRBV6-5; CDR3aa: CAAKDPGPQHF
j_gene: TRBJ2-7; v_gene: TRBV29-1; CDR3aa: CSVEGNENQYF
j_gene: TRBJ1-6; v_gene: TRBV2; CDR3aa: CASGTGYNSPLHF
j_gene: TRBJ2-1; v_gene: TRBV7-3; CDR3aa: CASSPGGAVSNEQFF
j_gene: TRBJ1-1; v_gene: TRBV5-1; CDR3aa: CASSLASGNMNTEAFF
j_gene: TRBJ2-5; v_gene: TRBV3-1/TRBV3-2; CDR3aa: CASRGEWDRGLQETQYF
j_gene: TRBJ2-1; v_gene: TRBV5-4; CDR3aa: CASSWVGFGSYNEQFF
j_gene: TRBJ1-4; v_gene: TRBV2; CDR3aa: CASSFGGTTNEKLFF
j_gene: TRBJ1-2; v_gene: TRBV5-4; CDR3aa: CASSPLAGASSYGYTF
j_gene: TRBJ2-5; v_gene: TRBV6-6; CDR3aa: CASSGTSSPQETQYF